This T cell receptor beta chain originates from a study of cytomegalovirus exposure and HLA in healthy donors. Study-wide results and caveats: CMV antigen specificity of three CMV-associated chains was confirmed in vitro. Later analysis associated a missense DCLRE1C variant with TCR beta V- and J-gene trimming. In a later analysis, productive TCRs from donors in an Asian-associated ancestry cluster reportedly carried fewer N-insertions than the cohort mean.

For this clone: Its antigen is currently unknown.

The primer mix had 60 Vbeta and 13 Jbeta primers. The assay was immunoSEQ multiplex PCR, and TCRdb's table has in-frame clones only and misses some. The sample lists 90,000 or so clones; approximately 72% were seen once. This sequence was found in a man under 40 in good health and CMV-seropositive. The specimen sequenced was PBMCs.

In DNA form, the CDR3 reads TGCGCCAGCAGCCAAGCCGGGGGTGCGGCTGGGGCCAACGTCCTGACTTTC. Protein sequence: CASSQAGGAAGANVLTF. The chain uses TRBV4-3 and TRBJ2-6, with D perhaps TRBD2 (6 bases). Germline V gene lookup returns CDR1 LGHNA and CDR2 YSLEER. The V end lost 1 base, the J end lost 2 bases, and 12 bases lay between the germline ends. The CDR3 totals 17 residues.